This entry concerns a single TCR beta chain. This clonotype is judged medium-sized (0.01 to 0.1%). There is no known antigen for this receptor. Qualities for individual bases were not recorded, and no much larger clone is one base off. The CDR3 contains 20 residues, cysteine and phenylalanine counted. Solely the CDR3 DNA is kept, with 60 bases framed from the first base. Trimming at the junction amounts to 1 base on V and 1 base on J, and the germline ends lie 19 bases apart. According to the germline V gene, CDR1 reads KGHDR and CDR2 reads SFDVKD. TCRdb shows the sequencer as NextSeq 500. The QIAseq Immune Repertoire RNA Library Kit, Human TCR Panel, was used to prepare TCR libraries from about 16 ng of total RNA. TCR libraries were sequenced on an Illumina NextSeq with a Mid Output V2 kit, and asymmetric 261x41 paired-end reads were used. Every TCR library was diluted to 4 nM, then pooled, denatured and loaded at roughly 0.94 pM. The original methods were these. The QIAGEN GeneGlobe Data Analysis Center was used to process TCR FASTQ files, and downstream analysis was done in R 3.5.2. Clonality was computed as one minus Shannon entropy normalized by the log of the number of unique productive sequences. Fisher exact tests at 5% FDR, run separately within each subset, picked out TRA or TRB clonotypes whose abundance differed between baseline and M1. Differentially abundant clonotypes were grouped as emerging, expanding, contracting or non-expanding/contracting. Repertoire overlap between patients was measured with Morisita's overlap index. The public reads were run again by TCRdb, first through fastp at Q25 and then through MiXCR, and only productive beta chains were kept. Entries are consolidated by CDR3 protein sequence, retaining the most common genes and DNA. TCRdb, rather than the study authors, made the V and J calls. Counted in this sample were some 780 distinct CDR3 sequences; 8% to 9.5% of them appeared once. The ten largest clonotypes hold about 28% of the sample.

These data belong to a study of circulating CD8 cells and anti-PD-1 response in melanoma (dated by TCRdb to between 2020 and 2021). The study in broad terms: Nivolumab was given to patients intravenously at 3 mg/kg every 2 weeks. On on-treatment samples, PD-1 was detected using a biotinylated anti-human IgG4 antibody. Of the 13 patients in the melanoma cohort, seven received anti-PD-1 as first-line therapy and six had prior targeted therapy or immunotherapy. The TCR repertoire analysis included around 11 melanoma patients, of whom 7 were non-responders and 4 were responders. Patients with complete or partial responses were classified as responders, and patients with stable or progressive disease (RECIST v1.1) were classified as non-responders.

General conclusions and limits of the study: The published TCR repertoire comparisons used only baseline and M1 samples from a small cohort with few responders. Since no tumor material could be accessed, the researchers instead assessed tumor reactivity using peptide assays on expanded sorted subsets. Because material was limited, experiments were generally done without replicates. Between subsets, repertoires were largely private, with fewer than 7% of TRB clonotypes shared at M1, and the highest sharing was seen between DPOS and TIGIT. Diversity was greatest in the DNEG repertoire, PD-1 and DPOS had similar and higher clonality, and TIGIT repertoires had the lowest diversity. The authors pointed out that the cohort included both treatment-naive and previously treated patients, and that this mix could influence the results.

Using a BD FACSAria II cell sorter, four subsets defined by PD-1 and/or TIGIT were sorted out of live CD3+CD8+TCRalphabeta+ cells. To characterize relevance to anti-PD-1 therapy response, circulating CD8 T cells were sorted into four subsets based on PD-1 and TIGIT expression. For each sorted CD8 T-cell subset, both the TCR alpha and TCR beta chains were sequenced. Peripheral blood was drawn before the first anti-PD-1 injection and after two and four injections. PBMCs were isolated immediately by Ficoll gradient centrifugation. Until use, PBMCs were stored frozen in liquid nitrogen in RPMI containing about 18% FCS and 10% DMSO. Thawed PBMCs were stained with a viability dye and antibodies against CD3, CD8alpha, TCRalphabeta, PD-1 and TIGIT. Total RNA was extracted with the RNeasy Kit, and a RIN above 7 was reached by every sample.

The source of this sequence is a human donor with melanoma. This chain is built from TRBV24-1 and TRBJ2-6; the D gene is perhaps TRBD2, on 5 matching bases. The sequenced sample was CD8+ T cells from PBMCs, obtained at baseline or after one month of anti-PD-1 therapy (not recorded which). The DNA sequence is as follows: TGTGCCACCAGTGATTTTGGACTGGAGTTCCTACTTTCTGGGGCCAACGTCCTGACTTTC. Translated, this is CATSDFGLEFLLSGANVLTF.